This TCR beta chain stems from a study of T cell repertoires in cytomegalovirus infection (dated by TCRdb to about 2019). In the study overall: Donor HLA type was relevant to the analysis, as public TCR beta signatures indicated carriage of CMV infection together with the matching HLA type.

The full study reports these points: The ex vivo response was dominated by HLA-C-restricted CMV-specific TCR beta clonotypes, and the single most frequent clonotype in two of eight donors was supplied by these HLA-C-restricted clonotypes. In both this cohort and an independent cohort of several hundred donors, the cumulative frequency of public TCR beta family members distinguished carriers of CMV infection plus the relevant HLA type.

A note on this clonotype: Its antigen target is currently unknown. No base qualities exist here, and no much larger clone lies one base off it.

The data were produced on an Illumina HiSeq 1500. TCRdb passed the public sequencing reads through fastp at Q25 and MiXCR, retaining productive beta sequences. Under each unique CDR3 protein, matching rows form one entry showing the most common genes and DNA. The sample contains hundreds of thousands of distinct CDR3 sequences, roughly 30% of them found a single time. Roughly an eighth of the sample lies in the top ten. Input material: PBMCs. This sequence originates from a human donor in good health (CMV status not recorded). Some clones in this sample may be carry-over from other donors' samples.

At the DNA level, the sequence is TGTGCCAGCAGCTCCAATTTCGGGGGCCAGTACGAGCAGTACTTC. This yields the protein CASSSNFGGQYEQYF. Rearrangement joined TRBV7-9 to TRBJ2-7; the D segment may tentatively be TRBD1 or TRBD2, each giving 6 matched bases. The CDR1 and CDR2 encoded by the germline V gene (reference sequence) are SEHNR and FQNEAQ. The CDR3 has 15 amino acids, counting the end cysteine and phenylalanine. Of all the DNA, just the CDR3 is kept, 45 bases in frame from base 1. V loses 4 bases of germline sequence and J loses 4 bases, and the interval between the two ends is 17 bases.